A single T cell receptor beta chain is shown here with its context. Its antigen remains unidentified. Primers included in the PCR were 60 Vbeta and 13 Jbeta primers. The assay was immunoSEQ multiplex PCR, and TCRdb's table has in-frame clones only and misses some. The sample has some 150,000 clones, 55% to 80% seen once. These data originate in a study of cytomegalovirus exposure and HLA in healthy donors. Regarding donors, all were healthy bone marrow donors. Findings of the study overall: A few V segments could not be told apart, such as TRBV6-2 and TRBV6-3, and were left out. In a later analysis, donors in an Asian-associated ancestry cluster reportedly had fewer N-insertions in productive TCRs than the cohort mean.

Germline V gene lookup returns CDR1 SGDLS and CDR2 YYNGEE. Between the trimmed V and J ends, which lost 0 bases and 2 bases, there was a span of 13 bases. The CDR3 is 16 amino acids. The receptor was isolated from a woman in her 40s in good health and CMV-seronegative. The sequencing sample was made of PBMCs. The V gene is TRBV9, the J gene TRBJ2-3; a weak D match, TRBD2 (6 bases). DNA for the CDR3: TGTGCCAGCAGCGTAGCAACTAGCCGAAACACAGATACGCAGTATTTT. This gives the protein CASSVATSRNTDTQYF.